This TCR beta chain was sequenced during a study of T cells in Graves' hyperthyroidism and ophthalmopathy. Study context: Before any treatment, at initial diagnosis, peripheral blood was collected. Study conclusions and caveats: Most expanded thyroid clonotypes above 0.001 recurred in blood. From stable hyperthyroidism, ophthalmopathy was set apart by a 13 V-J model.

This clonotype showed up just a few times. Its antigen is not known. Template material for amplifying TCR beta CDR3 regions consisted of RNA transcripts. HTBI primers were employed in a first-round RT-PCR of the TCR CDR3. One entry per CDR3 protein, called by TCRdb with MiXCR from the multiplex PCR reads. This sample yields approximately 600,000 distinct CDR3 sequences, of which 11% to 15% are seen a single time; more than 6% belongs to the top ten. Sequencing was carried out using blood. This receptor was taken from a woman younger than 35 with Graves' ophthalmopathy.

CDR3 sequence reads: CSAPPGGGNYGYTF. Here the CDR3 DNA reads TGCAGTGCTCCTCCTGGGGGGGGGAACTATGGCTACACCTTC. The gene calls are TRBV20-1 and TRBJ1-2; a weak D match, TRBD1 (5 bases). Germline V gene lookup returns CDR1 DFQATT and CDR2 SNEGSKA (reference sequence). The V and J ends lost 5 bases and 2 bases respectively, with 15 bases between them. There are 14 residues in the CDR3.